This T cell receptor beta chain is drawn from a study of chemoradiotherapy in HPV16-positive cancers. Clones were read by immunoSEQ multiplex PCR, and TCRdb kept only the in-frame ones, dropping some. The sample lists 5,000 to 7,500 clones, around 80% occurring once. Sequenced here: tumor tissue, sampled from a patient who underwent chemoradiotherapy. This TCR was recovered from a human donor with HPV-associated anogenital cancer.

CDR3 DNA: TGTGCCAGCAGTCGGGGGGGCAGTGAAAAACTGTTTTTT. Its protein product is CASSRGGSEKLFF. The rearrangement joins TRBV27 to TRBJ1-4, with TRBD1 as a possible D gene (6 bases). Trimming stripped 5 bases from V and 7 bases from J, with 11 bases between. Germline-derived CDR1 and CDR2 are MNHEY and SMNVEV (reference sequence). The CDR3 consists of 13 residues.